The T cell receptor beta chain described here comes from a study of spatial heterogeneity in lung cancer. Study results and caveats: Resection saw ubiquitous expanded tumor TCRs appear in blood more than follow-up did.

The germline V and J ends were trimmed by 7 bases and 5 bases, with 15 bases remaining between them. Looked up from germline, CDR1 is SQVTM and CDR2 is ANQGSEA. The CDR3 is 12 amino acids. Details on this clonotype: The antigen is unknown.

TCRdb re-called the 5' RACE reads with MiXCR, one entry per CDR3 protein. The data contain approximately 92,000 distinct CDR3 sequences, roughly 12% of them singletons. The time point is: sample taken at primary tumor resection. Tumor, nontumor lung or frozen PBMC supplied whole RNA, sequenced without sorting. About 73 TRACERx patients with early, untreated non-small cell lung cancer donated samples. J is TRBJ2-7 and V is TRBV29-1; D is unresolved. This sequence originates from a male donor with early-stage non-small cell lung cancer. The material sequenced was PBMCs, taken at surgery. The CDR3 reads CSARTALDEQYF. The CDR3 bases are TGCAGCGCACGGACGGCACTTGACGAGCAGTACTTC.